The subject of this entry is one TCR beta chain. What it binds is unknown. This sample was taken from a study of T cell responses to AZD1222 COVID-19 vaccine. Study as a whole: The study pooled second doses at about 4 or about 12 weeks. General study points: Regions 160-218 and 743-854 held dominance among vaccine-associated CD4 TCRs, which spanned spike. After two AZD1222 doses, spike-specific TCR breadth and depth rose versus day 0.

The CDR3 has 17 residues. The junction had 12 bases not matched to a gene; V was cut back by 1 base and J by 8 bases. In germline, CDR1 is LGHDT, CDR2 YNNKEL (reference sequence). Produced via immunoSEQ multiplex PCR; TCRdb's table is partial and in-frame only. The repertoire has fewer than 150,000 clones, over 85% of them found once; the top ten carry about 3%. Here the sequenced sample was peripheral blood, taken on day 0 of AZD1222 vaccination. The V gene is TRBV3-1 (or the pseudogene TRBV3-2), the J gene TRBJ1-4, with TRBD1 matching 8 bases. This sequence originates from an adult in good health. The DNA for the CDR3 is TGTGCCAGCAGCCAAGTTTTACCCCAGGGACAGGACGAAAAACTGTTTTTT. It specifies CASSQVLPQGQDEKLFF.